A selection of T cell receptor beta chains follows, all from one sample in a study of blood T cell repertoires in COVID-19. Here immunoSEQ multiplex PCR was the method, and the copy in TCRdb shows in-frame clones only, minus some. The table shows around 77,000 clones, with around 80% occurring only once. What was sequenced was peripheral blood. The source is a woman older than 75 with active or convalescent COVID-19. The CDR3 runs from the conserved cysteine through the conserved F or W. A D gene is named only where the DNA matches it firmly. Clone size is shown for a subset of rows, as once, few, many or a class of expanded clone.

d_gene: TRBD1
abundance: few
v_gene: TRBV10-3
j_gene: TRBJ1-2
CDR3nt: TGTGCCATCAGTGAGTCAATCACAGGGGGCTCCCGTTCTGGCTACACCTTC
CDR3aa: CAISESITGGSRSGYTF

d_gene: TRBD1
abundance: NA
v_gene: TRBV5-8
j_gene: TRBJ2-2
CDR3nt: TGTGCCAGCAGCCGCGGGGACAGGGGTGCCGGGGAGCTGTTTTTT
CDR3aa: CASSRGDRGAGELFF

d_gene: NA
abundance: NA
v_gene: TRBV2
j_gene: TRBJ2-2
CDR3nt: TGTGCCAGCAGTGGCCAGGGCGTCACCGGGGAGCTGTTTTTT
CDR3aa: CASSGQGVTGELFF

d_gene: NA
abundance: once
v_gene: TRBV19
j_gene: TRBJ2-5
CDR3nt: TGTGCCAGTAGTTTGGACAGTGGGGACGGAGAGACCCAGTACTTC
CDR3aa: CASSLDSGDGETQYF

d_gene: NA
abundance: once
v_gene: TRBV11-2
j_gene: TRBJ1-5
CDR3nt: TGTGCCAGCAGCTTGCGGGTCAATCAGCCCCAGCATTTT
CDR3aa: CASSLRVNQPQHF

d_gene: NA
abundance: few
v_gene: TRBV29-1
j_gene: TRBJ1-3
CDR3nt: TGCAGCGTGGCTCTTTTAAACACCATATATTTT
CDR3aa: CSVALLNTIYF

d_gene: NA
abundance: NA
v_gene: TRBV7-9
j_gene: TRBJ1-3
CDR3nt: TGTGCCAGCCGCCGAACAGGGAACCCTGGAAACACCATATATTTT
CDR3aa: CASRRTGNPGNTIYF

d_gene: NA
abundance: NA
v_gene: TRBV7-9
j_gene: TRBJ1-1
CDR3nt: TGTGCCAGCAGCTTTAAAAACACTGAAGCTTTCTTT
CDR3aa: CASSFKNTEAFF

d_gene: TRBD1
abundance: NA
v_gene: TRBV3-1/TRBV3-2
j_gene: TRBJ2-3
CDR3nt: TGTGCCAGCAGCCAAGGCGGCACAGGGGGAGCGCAGTATTTT
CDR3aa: CASSQGGTGGAQYF

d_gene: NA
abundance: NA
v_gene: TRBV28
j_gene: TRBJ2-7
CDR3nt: TGTGCCAGCAGTTTGACTAGGGACGAGCAGTACTTC
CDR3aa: CASSLTRDEQYF

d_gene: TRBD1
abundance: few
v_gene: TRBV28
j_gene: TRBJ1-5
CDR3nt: TGTGCCAGCAGTCTACCCAGGGCAGGGGGGATGAATCAGCCCCAGCATTTT
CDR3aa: CASSLPRAGGMNQPQHF

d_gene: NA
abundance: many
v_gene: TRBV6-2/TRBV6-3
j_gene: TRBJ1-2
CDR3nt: TGTGCCAGCAGCCAACGAGGCAGGGGCTTTCGGGAATATGGCTACACCTTC
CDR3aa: CASSQRGRGFREYGYTF

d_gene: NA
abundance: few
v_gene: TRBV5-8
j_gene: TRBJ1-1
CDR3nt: TGTGCCAGCAGCCCCAGGCCCATTACTGAAGCTTTCTTT
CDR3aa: CASSPRPITEAFF

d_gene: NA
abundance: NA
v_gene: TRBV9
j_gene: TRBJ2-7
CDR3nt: TGTGCCAGCAGCGTAGGGTTAGACAGCTCCTACGAGCAGTACTTC
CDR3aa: CASSVGLDSSYEQYF

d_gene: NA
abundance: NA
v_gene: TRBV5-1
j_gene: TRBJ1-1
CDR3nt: TGCGCCAGCAGCCCCGGTGAGGGCTTCTTTCTTGGAACTGAAGCTTTCTTT
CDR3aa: CASSPGEGFFLGTEAFF

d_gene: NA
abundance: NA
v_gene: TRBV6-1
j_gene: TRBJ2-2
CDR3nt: TGTGCCAGCAGTGAATGGGGTTCAGGGTCCGGGGAGCTGTTTTTT
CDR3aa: CASSEWGSGSGELFF

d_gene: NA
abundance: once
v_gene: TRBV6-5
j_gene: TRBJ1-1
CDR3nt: TGTGCCAGCAGTAGACAGAATTCGAACACTGAAGCTTTCTTT
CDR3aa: CASSRQNSNTEAFF

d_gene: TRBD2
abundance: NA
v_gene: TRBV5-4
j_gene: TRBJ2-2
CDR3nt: TGTGCCAGCAGCTTGGGGAGCGGGAAGACCGGGGAGCTGTTTTTT
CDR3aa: CASSLGSGKTGELFF

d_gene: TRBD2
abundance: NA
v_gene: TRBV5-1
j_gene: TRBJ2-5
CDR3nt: TGCGCCAGCAGCTTGGATGCGGGGGGGCCCTGGGAGACCCAGTACTTC
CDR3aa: CASSLDAGGPWETQYF

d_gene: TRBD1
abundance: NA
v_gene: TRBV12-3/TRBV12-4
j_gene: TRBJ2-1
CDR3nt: TGTGCCAGCAGTTCCCTCCGGGACAGCGAGCAGTTCTTC
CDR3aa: CASSSLRDSEQFF

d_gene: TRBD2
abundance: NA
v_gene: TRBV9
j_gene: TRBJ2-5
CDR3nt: TGTGCCAGCAGCGTAGCTGACCAGGGAGGGAGAATGTACTTC
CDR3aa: CASSVADQGGRMYF

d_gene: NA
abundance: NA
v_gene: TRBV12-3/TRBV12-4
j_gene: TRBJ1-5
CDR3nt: TGTGCCAGCACCCTACCGGGGCAGCCCCAGCATTTT
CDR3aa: CASTLPGQPQHF

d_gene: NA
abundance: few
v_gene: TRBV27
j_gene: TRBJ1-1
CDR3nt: TGTGCCAGCAGTTTGGCCAGGGTGAACACTGAAGCTTTCTTT
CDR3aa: CASSLARVNTEAFF

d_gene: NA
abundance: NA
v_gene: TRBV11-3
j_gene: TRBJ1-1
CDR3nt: TGTGCCAGCAGCTTAGGACGGGGGAACACTGAAGCTTTCTTT
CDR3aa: CASSLGRGNTEAFF

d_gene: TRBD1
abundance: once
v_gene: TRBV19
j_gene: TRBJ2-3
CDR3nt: TGTGCCAGTAGTAACCTAGGACAGGGGTCAGATACGCAGTATTTT
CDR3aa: CASSNLGQGSDTQYF

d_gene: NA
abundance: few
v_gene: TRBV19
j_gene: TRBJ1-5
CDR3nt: TGTGCCAGTAACCCGGACAGTCGAAATCAGCCCCAGCATTTT
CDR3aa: CASNPDSRNQPQHF

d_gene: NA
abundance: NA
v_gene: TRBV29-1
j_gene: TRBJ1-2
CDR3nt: TGCAGCGTCGGGGAGAGGGGAGGTGGCTACACCTTC
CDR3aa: CSVGERGGGYTF

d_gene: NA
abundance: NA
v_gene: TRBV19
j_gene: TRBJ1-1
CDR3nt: TGTGCCAGTAGTATACCAACGGGGTTGAACACTGAAGCTTTCTTT
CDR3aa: CASSIPTGLNTEAFF

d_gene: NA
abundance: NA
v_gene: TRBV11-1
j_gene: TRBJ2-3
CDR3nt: TGTGCCAGCAGCCTAAACGTCCCAACAGATACGCAGTATTTT
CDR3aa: CASSLNVPTDTQYF

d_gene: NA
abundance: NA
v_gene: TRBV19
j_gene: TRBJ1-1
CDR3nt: TGTGCCAGTAGCCCCTTCGAGTGGTCGAACACTGAAGCTTTCTTT
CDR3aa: CASSPFEWSNTEAFF

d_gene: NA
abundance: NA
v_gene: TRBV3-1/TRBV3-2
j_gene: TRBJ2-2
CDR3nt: TGTGCCAGCAGCCAAGATCTCGGCACCGGGGAGCTGTTTTTT
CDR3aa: CASSQDLGTGELFF

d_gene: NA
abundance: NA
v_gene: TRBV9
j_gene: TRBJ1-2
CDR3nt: TGTGCCAGCAGCGTAGACGGAGCCTATGGCTACACCTTC
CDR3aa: CASSVDGAYGYTF

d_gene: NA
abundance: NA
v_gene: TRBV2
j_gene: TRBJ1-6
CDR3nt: TGTGCCAGCAGAGGGGTCGAGTCACCCCTCCACTTT
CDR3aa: CASRGVESPLHF

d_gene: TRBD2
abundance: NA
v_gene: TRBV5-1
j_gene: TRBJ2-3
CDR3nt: TGCGCCAGCAGCGAACTAGCGGGGCGCACAGATACGCAGTATTTT
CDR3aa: CASSELAGRTDTQYF

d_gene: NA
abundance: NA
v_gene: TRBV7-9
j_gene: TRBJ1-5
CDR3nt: TGTGCCAGCAGCCTTGCCAGTAGCAATCAGCCCCAGCATTTT
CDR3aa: CASSLASSNQPQHF

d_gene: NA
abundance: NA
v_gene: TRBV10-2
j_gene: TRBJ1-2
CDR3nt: TGCGCCAGCTCACCAACGGGGGGGCCGAGTGGCTACACCTTC
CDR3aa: CASSPTGGPSGYTF

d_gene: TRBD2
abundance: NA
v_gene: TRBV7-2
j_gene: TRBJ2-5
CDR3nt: TGTGCCAGCAGCCTCCAGACTAGCTCCGAGACCCAGTACTTC
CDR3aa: CASSLQTSSETQYF

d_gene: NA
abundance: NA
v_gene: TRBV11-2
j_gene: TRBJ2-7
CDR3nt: TGTGCCAGCAGCTTAGATTTCCCCGGCCAAGTCAGACAAGCAACCTACGAGCAGTACTTC
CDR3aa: CASSLDFPGQVRQATYEQYF

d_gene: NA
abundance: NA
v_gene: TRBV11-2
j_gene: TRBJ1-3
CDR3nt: TGTGCCAGCAGCTTATCTTTGGCGGCTGGAAACACCATATATTTT
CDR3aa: CASSLSLAAGNTIYF

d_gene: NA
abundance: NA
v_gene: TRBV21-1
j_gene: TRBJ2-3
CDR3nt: TGTGCCAGCAGCGCCCGAAGCCGGGGGGGACCCACAGATACGCAGTATTTT
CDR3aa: CASSARSRGGPTDTQYF

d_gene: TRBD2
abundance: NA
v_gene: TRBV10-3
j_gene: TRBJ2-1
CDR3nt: TGTGCCATCAACCGAAATGACGGGAGGACCTCCAATGAGCAGTTCTTC
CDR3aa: CAINRNDGRTSNEQFF

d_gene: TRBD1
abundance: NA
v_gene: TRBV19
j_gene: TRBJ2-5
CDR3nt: TGTGCCAGTAGTGCCCTAGGACAGGGGGTAGAGACCCAGTACTTC
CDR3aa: CASSALGQGVETQYF

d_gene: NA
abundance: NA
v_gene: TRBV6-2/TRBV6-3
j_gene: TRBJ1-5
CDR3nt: TGTGCCAGCAGTCGCCCACAAGGGGGTCAGCCCCAGCATTTT
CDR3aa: CASSRPQGGQPQHF

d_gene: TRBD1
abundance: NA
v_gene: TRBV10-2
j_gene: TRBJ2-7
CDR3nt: TGCGCCAGCAGACGGGGACAGTGGTACGAGCAGTACTTC
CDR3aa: CASRRGQWYEQYF

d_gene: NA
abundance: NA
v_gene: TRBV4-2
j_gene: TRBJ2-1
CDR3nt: TGTGCCAGCAGCCCAGGACACGGGAGAGGAGTTTACAATGAGCAGTTCTTC
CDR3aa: CASSPGHGRGVYNEQFF

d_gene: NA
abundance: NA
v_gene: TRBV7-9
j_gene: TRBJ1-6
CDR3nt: TGTGCCAGCAGCCAGATACGGGATTCACCCCTCCACTTT
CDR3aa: CASSQIRDSPLHF

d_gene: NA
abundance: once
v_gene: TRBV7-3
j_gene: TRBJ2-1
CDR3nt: TGTGCCAGCAGCTATGACGTGGGCGGGTACAATGAGCAGTTCTTC
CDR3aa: CASSYDVGGYNEQFF

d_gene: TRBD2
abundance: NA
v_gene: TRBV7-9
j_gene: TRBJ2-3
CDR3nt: TGTGCCAGCAGCCCGGGGACTAGCGGGGCCAGCACAGATACGCAGTATTTT
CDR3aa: CASSPGTSGASTDTQYF

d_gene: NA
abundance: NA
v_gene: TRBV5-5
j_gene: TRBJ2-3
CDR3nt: TGTGCCAGCAGTCCCGACAGGATCTACACAGATACGCAGTATTTT
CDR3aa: CASSPDRIYTDTQYF

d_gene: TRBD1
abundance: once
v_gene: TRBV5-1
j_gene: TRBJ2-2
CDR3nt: TGCGCCAGCAGCTTAGGGACAGGGGCCGGGGAGCTGTTTTTT
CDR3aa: CASSLGTGAGELFF

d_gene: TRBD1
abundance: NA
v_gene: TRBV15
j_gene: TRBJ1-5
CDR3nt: TGTGCCACCAGCCTCATTGGGACAGGGGTTCAGCCCCAGCATTTT
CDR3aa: CATSLIGTGVQPQHF

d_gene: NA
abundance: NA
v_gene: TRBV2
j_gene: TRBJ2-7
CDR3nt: TGTGCCAGCAACCCCCCCCTGCGGTGGGAGCAGTACTTC
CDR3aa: CASNPPLRWEQYF

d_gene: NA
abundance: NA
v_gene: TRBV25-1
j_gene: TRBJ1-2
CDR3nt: TGTGCCAGCAGTAAATCAGGAACCGCTAACTATGGCTACACCTTC
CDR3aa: CASSKSGTANYGYTF

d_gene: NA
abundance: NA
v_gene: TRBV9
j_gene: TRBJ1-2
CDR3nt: TGTGCCAGCAGCGTAGCTTGGGCGGGGAACTATGGCTACACCTTC
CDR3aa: CASSVAWAGNYGYTF

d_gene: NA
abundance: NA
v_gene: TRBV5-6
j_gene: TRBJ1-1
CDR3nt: TGTGCCAGCAGTATCCCGGACACTGAAGCTTTCTTT
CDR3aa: CASSIPDTEAFF

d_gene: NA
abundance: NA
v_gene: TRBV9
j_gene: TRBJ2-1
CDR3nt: TGTGCCAGCAGTGGGTCAGGGGCTACCTACAATGAGCAGTTCTTC
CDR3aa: CASSGSGATYNEQFF

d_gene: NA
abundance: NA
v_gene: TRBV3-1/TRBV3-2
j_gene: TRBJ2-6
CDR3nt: TGTGCCAGCAGCGGTCGGGGGAAGGCCTCTGGGGCCAACGTCCTGACTTTC
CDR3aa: CASSGRGKASGANVLTF